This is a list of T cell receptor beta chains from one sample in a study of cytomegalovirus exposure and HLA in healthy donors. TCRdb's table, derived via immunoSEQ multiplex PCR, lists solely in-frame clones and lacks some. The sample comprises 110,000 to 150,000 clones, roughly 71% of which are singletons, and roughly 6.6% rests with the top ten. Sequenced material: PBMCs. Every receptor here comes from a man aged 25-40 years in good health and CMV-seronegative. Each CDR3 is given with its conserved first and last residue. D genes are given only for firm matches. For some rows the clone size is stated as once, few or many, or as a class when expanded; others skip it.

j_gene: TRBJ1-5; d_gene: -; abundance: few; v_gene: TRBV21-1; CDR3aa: CASSIDSLYSNQPQHF; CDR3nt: TGTGCCAGCAGCATTGACAGTTTATATAGCAATCAGCCCCAGCATTTT
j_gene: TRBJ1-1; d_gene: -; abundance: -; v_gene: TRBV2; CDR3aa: CASSELGHMNTEAFF; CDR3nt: TGTGCCAGCAGTGAGTTGGGACATATGAACACTGAAGCTTTCTTT
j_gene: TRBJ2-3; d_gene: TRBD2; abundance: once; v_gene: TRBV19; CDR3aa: CASSLRLAGGGTDTQYF; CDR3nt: TGTGCCAGTAGTCTAAGACTAGCGGGGGGGGGCACAGATACGCAGTATTTT
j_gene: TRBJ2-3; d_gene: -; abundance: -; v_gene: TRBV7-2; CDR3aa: CASSPIAEGADTQYF; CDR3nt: TGTGCCAGCAGCCCTATAGCGGAAGGGGCAGATACGCAGTATTTT
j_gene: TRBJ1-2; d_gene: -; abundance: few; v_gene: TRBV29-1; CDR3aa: CSAPEPNYGYTF; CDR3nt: TGCAGCGCCCCGGAGCCCAACTATGGCTACACCTTC
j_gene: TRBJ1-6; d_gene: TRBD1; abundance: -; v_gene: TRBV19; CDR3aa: CASSISGTGGYSPLHF; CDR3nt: TGTGCCAGTAGTATTTCAGGCACAGGGGGGTATTCACCCCTCCACTTT
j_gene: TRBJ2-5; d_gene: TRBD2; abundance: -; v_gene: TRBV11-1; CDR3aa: CASSSSGSGWQETQYF; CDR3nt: TGTGCCAGCAGCAGTAGCGGGAGCGGGTGGCAAGAGACCCAGTACTTC
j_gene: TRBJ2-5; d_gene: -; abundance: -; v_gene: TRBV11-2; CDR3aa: CASSPLKGAWETQYF; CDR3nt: TGTGCCAGCAGCCCGTTAAAAGGGGCGTGGGAGACCCAGTACTTC
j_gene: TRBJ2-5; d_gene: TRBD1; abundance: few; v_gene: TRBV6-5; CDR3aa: CASSLTGGETQYF; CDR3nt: TGTGCCAGCAGCCTTACAGGGGGAGAGACCCAGTACTTC
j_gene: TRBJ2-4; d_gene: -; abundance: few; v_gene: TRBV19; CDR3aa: CASSPLQGRGNIQYF; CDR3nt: TGTGCCAGTAGTCCCCTCCAGGGGCGAGGGAACATTCAGTACTTC
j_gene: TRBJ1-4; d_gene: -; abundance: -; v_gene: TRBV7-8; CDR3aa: CASSLSPGAGAGANEKLFF; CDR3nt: TGTGCCAGCAGCTTATCCCCGGGCGCTGGGGCAGGGGCTAATGAAAAACTGTTTTTT
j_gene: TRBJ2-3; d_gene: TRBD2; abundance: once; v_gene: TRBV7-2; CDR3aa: CASSLSSGALNTQYF; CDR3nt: TGTGCCAGCAGCTTAAGTAGCGGGGCCCTGAATACGCAGTATTTT
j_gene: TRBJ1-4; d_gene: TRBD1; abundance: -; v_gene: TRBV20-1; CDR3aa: CSARDSETGTF; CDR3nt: TGCAGTGCTAGAGATTCCGAGACAGGGACTTTT
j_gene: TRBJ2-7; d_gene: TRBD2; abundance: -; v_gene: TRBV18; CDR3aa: CASSVSSGVTYEQYF; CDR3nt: TGTGCCAGCTCGGTTTCTAGCGGGGTTACCTACGAGCAGTACTTC
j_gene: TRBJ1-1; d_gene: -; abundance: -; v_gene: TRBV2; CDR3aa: CASSYTGRDTEAFF; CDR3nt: TGTGCCAGCAGTTACACGGGGAGGGACACTGAAGCTTTCTTT
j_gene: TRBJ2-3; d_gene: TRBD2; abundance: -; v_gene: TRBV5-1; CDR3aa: CASSSLAGGTDAQYF; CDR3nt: TGCGCCAGCAGCTCCTTAGCGGGAGGCACAGATGCGCAGTATTTT
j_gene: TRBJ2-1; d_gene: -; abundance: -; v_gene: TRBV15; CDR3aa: CATSRHRGGRTGSYNEQFF; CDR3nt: TGTGCCACCAGCAGACATAGGGGTGGGAGAACAGGGTCCTACAATGAGCAGTTCTTC
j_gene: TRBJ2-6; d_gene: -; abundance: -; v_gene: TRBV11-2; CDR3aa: CASSPLTFPGANVLTF; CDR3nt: TGTGCCAGCAGCCCTCTGACATTTCCTGGGGCCAACGTCCTGACTTTC
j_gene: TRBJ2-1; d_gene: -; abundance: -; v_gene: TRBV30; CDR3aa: CAWSWTEVRGYEQFF; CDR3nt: TGTGCCTGGAGCTGGACAGAGGTGAGGGGCTATGAGCAGTTCTTC
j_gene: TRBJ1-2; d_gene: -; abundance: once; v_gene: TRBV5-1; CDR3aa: CASSLHQGTYGYTF; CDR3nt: TGCGCCAGCAGCTTACATCAGGGGACCTATGGCTACACCTTC
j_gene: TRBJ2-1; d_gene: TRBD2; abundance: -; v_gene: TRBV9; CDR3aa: CASSLRTSGSEQFF; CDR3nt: TGTGCCAGCAGCCTGCGGACTAGCGGGAGTGAGCAGTTCTTC
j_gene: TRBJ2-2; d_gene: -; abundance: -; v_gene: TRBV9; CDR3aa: CASSVLAGTGELFF; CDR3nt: TGTGCCAGCAGCGTATTGGCAGGCACCGGGGAGCTGTTTTTT
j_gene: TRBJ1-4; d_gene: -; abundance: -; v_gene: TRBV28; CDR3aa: CASRAQGSGEKLFF; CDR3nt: TGTGCCAGCAGGGCACAGGGATCCGGTGAAAAACTGTTTTTT
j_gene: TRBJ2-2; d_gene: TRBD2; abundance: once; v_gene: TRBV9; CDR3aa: CASGTTGTGELFF; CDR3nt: TGTGCCAGCGGGACTACCGGGACCGGGGAGCTGTTTTTT
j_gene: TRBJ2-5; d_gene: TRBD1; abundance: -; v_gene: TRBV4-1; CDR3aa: CASSHQGQRETQYF; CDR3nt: TGCGCCAGCAGCCACCAGGGACAGAGAGAGACCCAGTACTTC
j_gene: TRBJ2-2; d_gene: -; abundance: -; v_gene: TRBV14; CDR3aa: CASSQDLRWAGAYTGELFF; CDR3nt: TGTGCCAGCAGCCAAGATTTGCGCTGGGCGGGGGCCTACACCGGGGAGCTGTTTTTT
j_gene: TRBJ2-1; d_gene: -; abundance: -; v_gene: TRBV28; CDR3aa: CASSRRGQLLNEQFF; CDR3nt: TGTGCCAGCAGTAGGCGAGGTCAGCTTTTGAATGAGCAGTTCTTC
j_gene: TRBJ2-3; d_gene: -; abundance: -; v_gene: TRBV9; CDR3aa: CASSSFGGPSTDTQYF; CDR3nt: TGTGCCAGCAGCTCTTTCGGGGGGCCTAGCACAGATACGCAGTATTTT